This entry is about one T cell receptor beta chain. Its antigen is unidentified. The data were taken from a study of blood T cells in healthy people across ages. General observations from the study: Diversity of TCR beta correlated strongly with naive T cell percentage. More naive CD4+ cells and higher diversity were found in long-lived than in aged donors.

There are 14 residues in the CDR3. Germline V lookup: CDR1 LGHDT, CDR2 YNNKEL (reference sequence). Combining a sample-barcoded 5' primer with a J-beta primer mix, a second PCR ran for 7 to 11 cycles. Via MiXCR, TCRdb re-called the 5' RACE reads, giving one row per CDR3 protein. The data show hundreds of thousands of distinct CDR3 sequences, with roughly 32% seen just once and 15% held by the top ten. Total RNA, at least 5 micrograms per sample, came from PBMCs. The rearrangement joins TRBV3-1 to TRBJ2-5, with D possibly TRBD2 on 5 matching bases. The end of the DNA is better explained by TRBJ2-7, so the J call may be wrong. This sequence was found in a woman older than 75 in good health. Sequences were obtained from blood. Here the CDR3 DNA reads TGTGCCAGCAGCCAAGTATCCGGGAACCACGAGCAGTACTTC. Translating it yields CASSQVSGNHEQYF.